The rows below give T cell receptor beta chains drawn from one sample of a study of T cells in Graves' hyperthyroidism and ophthalmopathy. TCRdb reprocessed the multiplex PCR reads with MiXCR, giving one entry per CDR3 protein. Among over 500,000 distinct CDR3 sequences listed, 17% were seen once. The specimen was blood. The receptor set was obtained from a woman aged 18 to 35 with Graves' ophthalmopathy. Both conserved end residues are part of each CDR3. The order of the fields is J gene, D gene, clone size, V gene, CDR3 DNA, CDR3 protein. The D gene is left open where the match is weak. Part of the rows lack a size; the others show once, few, many or a class for expanded clones.

TRBJ2-6,.,many,TRBV7-8,TGTGCCAGCAGCCCTCATCCCCCCACTTCTGGGGCCAACGTCCTGACTTTC,CASSPHPPTSGANVLTF
TRBJ2-1,TRBD2,many,TRBV29-1,TGCAGCGTCGGACTAGCGGGTGGCAATGAGCAGTTCTTC,CSVGLAGGNEQFF
TRBJ2-3,TRBD2,many,TRBV7-2,TGTGCCAGCAGCTTAACATTAGCGGGTAGCACAGATACGCAGTATTTT,CASSLTLAGSTDTQYF
TRBJ1-6,.,few,TRBV28,TGTGCCAGCAGTTTCCTAGGATCACCCCTCCACTTT,CASSFLGSPLHF
TRBJ1-1,.,.,TRBV20-1,TGCAGTGCCGAACGGGGTACTGAAGCTTTCTTT,CSAERGTEAFF
TRBJ2-3,.,.,TRBV15,TGTGCCACCAGCAGAGGTGTTCTAGGGCCCACAGATACGCAGTATTTT,CATSRGVLGPTDTQYF
TRBJ1-4,.,.,TRBV28,TGTGCCAGCAGTAAGGCAAGAAATGAAAAACTGTTTTTT,CASSKARNEKLFF
TRBJ2-5,.,few,TRBV20-1,TGCAGTGCAGCCGGGGAAGAGACCCAGTACTTC,CSAAGEETQYF
TRBJ2-3,.,few,TRBV18,TGTGCCAGCTCACCACCAGCCAGCACAGATACGCAGTATTTT,CASSPPASTDTQYF
TRBJ1-5,.,.,TRBV6-1,TGTGCCAGCAGTGAAGGCCCCAGCAGCCTCAATCAGCCCCAGCATTTT,CASSEGPSSLNQPQHF
TRBJ2-7,.,.,TRBV3-1,TGTGCCAGCAGCCATGCCGCAACAGACTCCTACGAGCAGTACTTC,CASSHAATDSYEQYF
TRBJ2-7,.,many,TRBV5-6,TGTGCCAGCAGCTTGAGGACCATGAAGGGGGACTACGAGCAGTACTTC,CASSLRTMKGDYEQYF
TRBJ1-4,.,many,TRBV5-1,TGCGCCAGCAGCTTGGCAGGGTATAATGAAAAACTGTTTTTT,CASSLAGYNEKLFF
TRBJ1-1,.,many,TRBV30,TGTGCCTGGAGTGTATGGGCTGAGGGGTCTGAAGCTTTCTTT,CAWSVWAEGSEAFF
TRBJ2-3,.,few,TRBV6-1,TGTGCCAGCAGTGAAGGTACAGATACGCAGTATTTT,CASSEGTDTQYF
TRBJ2-1,.,.,TRBV14,TGTGCCAGCAGCCAAGATGCAGGGCGGAGGGTCTACAATGAGCAGTTCTTC,CASSQDAGRRVYNEQFF
TRBJ2-1,.,many,TRBV5-1,TGCGCGACGGGAGTAAGCTCCTACAATGAGCAGTTCTTC,CATGVSSYNEQFF
TRBJ2-5,TRBD2,.,TRBV12-3/TRBV12-4,TGTGCCAGCAGTCCCTCGACTAGCGGGAGCCTCCGGGAGACCCAGTACTTC,CASSPSTSGSLRETQYF
TRBJ1-4,.,.,TRBV6-1,TGTGCCAGCAAGGCTGGGGCAACTAATGAAAAACTGTTTTTT,CASKAGATNEKLFF
TRBJ1-1,.,many,TRBV11-3,TGTGCCAGCGGTTTGGGCTCTGCGAACACTGAAGCTTTCTTT,CASGLGSANTEAFF
TRBJ1-2,.,.,TRBV6-4,TGTGCCAGCAGTGACGATGAACAGGGAGCAGGGTACTATGGCTACACCTTC,CASSDDEQGAGYYGYTF
TRBJ2-5,.,many,TRBV30,TGTGCCTGGAGTGTCAGGGCTCAAGAGACCCAGTACTTC,CAWSVRAQETQYF
TRBJ1-2,TRBD1,.,TRBV11-2,TGTGCCAGCAGTTCCCAGCGGGCCCCCTACCGGGACAGGGGATCCTATGGCTACACCTTC,CASSSQRAPYRDRGSYGYTF
TRBJ2-7,.,many,TRBV27,TGTGCCAGCAGCGCCCAGCGGGTACCCTACGAGCAGTACTTC,CASSAQRVPYEQYF
TRBJ1-2,TRBD1,few,TRBV4-1,TGCGCCAGCAGCCACATTTTTTCTGGGACAGGGGGCGCAGGGTATGGCTACACCTTC,CASSHIFSGTGGAGYGYTF
TRBJ2-1,.,many,TRBV7-9,TGTGCCAGCAGGTCGACCGCGGGTGAGCAGTTCTTC,CASRSTAGEQFF
TRBJ2-5,.,many,TRBV15,TGTGCCACCAGCAGAACCAGGGGTTTGGGACAAGAGACCCAGTACTTC,CATSRTRGLGQETQYF
TRBJ2-2,TRBD1,many,TRBV5-1,TGCGCCAGCAGCTCAAGGGGGCTTAACGGGGACACCGGGGAGCTGTTTTTT,CASSSRGLNGDTGELFF
TRBJ1-6,.,.,TRBV27,TGTGCCAGCAGTTTTAGTAGGGGAGTTTCACCCCTCCACTTT,CASSFSRGVSPLHF
TRBJ1-3,TRBD1,few,TRBV11-1,TGTGCCAGCAGCTTACCCCCGGGCAGGGGGGGATTAGGAAACACCATATATTTT,CASSLPPGRGGLGNTIYF
TRBJ2-7,TRBD1,many,TRBV18,TGTGCCAGCTCACCCGAGGGACAGGTGTACGAGCAGTACTTC,CASSPEGQVYEQYF
TRBJ1-5,.,few,TRBV4-1,TGCGCCAGCAGGCCCAGGGGAGATAGCAATCAGCCCCAGCATTTT,CASRPRGDSNQPQHF
TRBJ2-3,TRBD2,few,TRBV7-9,TGTGCCAGCAGCTTAGCGCGGGAGGGGAGAGATACGCAGTATTTT,CASSLAREGRDTQYF
TRBJ2-1,.,many,TRBV2,TGTGCCAGCCATGCCGGGAGTAGGTACAATGAGCAGTTCTTC,CASHAGSRYNEQFF
TRBJ1-1,.,many,TRBV6-2/TRBV6-3,TGTGCCAGCAGTTACGGGGCGGAAGCTGAAGCTTTCTTT,CASSYGAEAEAFF
TRBJ1-2,TRBD1,many,TRBV28,TGTGCCAGCAGTTCATCGCGGACAGGGGGTATCGACTATGGCTACACCTTC,CASSSSRTGGIDYGYTF
TRBJ2-6,.,many,TRBV20-1,TGCAGTGCTATGTCTGGACAGATGTCGGCTGGGGCCAACGTCCTGACTTTC,CSAMSGQMSAGANVLTF
TRBJ1-4,TRBD1,few,TRBV5-6,TGTGCCAGCAGCCCGGACAGGATCTCTAATGAAAAACTGTTTTTT,CASSPDRISNEKLFF
TRBJ1-4,.,few,TRBV20-1,TGCAGTGCTAGAGACAAGGGCTGGGAAAAACTGTTTTTT,CSARDKGWEKLFF
TRBJ2-2,.,.,TRBV20-1,TGCAGTGCTGAATGGGACTTGAGCGCCGGGGAGCTGTTTTTT,CSAEWDLSAGELFF
TRBJ1-2,.,.,TRBV18,TGTGCCAGCTCGCAACAGGACACCGACTATGGCTACACCTTC,CASSQQDTDYGYTF
TRBJ2-7,.,few,TRBV12-5,TGTGCTAGTGTTCTTATCTTAAGACAGGACCTCTCCTACGAGCAGTACTTC,CASVLILRQDLSYEQYF
TRBJ2-2,.,.,TRBV5-1,TGCGCCAGCAACCCGGGACACAACACCGGGGAGCTGTTTTTT,CASNPGHNTGELFF
TRBJ1-4,.,few,TRBV9,TGTGCCAGCAGCGTAGGGGATGACTGGGGAGCTAATGAAAAACTGTTTTTT,CASSVGDDWGANEKLFF
TRBJ1-5,.,few,TRBV29-1,TGCAGCGTTGGTGGGGGGCAGGGTGGCAATCAGCCCCAGCATTTT,CSVGGGQGGNQPQHF
TRBJ2-1,TRBD2,.,TRBV4-1,TGTGCCAGCAGCCAAGACTCGATCCGGAGGACTAGCGGAGGAGGTGAGCAGTTCTTC,CASSQDSIRRTSGGGEQFF